This T cell receptor (beta chain) was sequenced in a study of OX40 agonist ivuxolimab in advanced cancers. Trimming pared 3 bases from V and 3 bases from J, leaving 9 bases between. Germline V gene lookup returns CDR1 SNHLY and CDR2 FYNNEI. CDR3 length equals 14 residues. Sequencing used immunoSEQ multiplex PCR; TCRdb keeps in-frame clones, though not all of them. The sample has tens of thousands of clones; roughly 89% are singletons. This receptor was obtained from an adult with an advanced solid tumor such as melanoma, head and neck, liver or kidney cancer. The specimen was CD4+ or CD8+ T cells sorted from blood, collected in a trial of the OX40 agonist ivuxolimab. The V gene is TRBV2, the J gene TRBJ1-5, with D perhaps matching TRBD1 (6 bases). The CDR3 spells CASSDGGTNQPQHF. DNA for the CDR3: TGTGCCAGCAGTGATGGGGGCACCAATCAGCCCCAGCATTTT.